This T cell receptor beta chain was identified in a study of T cells in localized non-small cell lung cancer. Findings and limits, study-wide: There was higher T cell clonality in uninvolved adjacent lung than in tumor, and it was highest there.

On this clone: Its specificity is unknown.

Germline CDR1 reads LNHDA; CDR2 reads SQIVND (reference sequence). After removal of 6 bases from V and 9 bases from J, the junction contained 4 bases not matched to a gene. The CDR3 extends over 13 amino acids. Measured with immunoSEQ multiplex PCR; TCRdb has only the in-frame clones, and not every one. The sample lists about 82,000 clones; around 80% were seen once. This chain uses TRBV19 with TRBJ2-1, with TRBD2 matching 11 bases. Source: PBMCs, taken before any cancer treatment. The clonotype was recovered from a man between 40 and 69 years old with stage II squamous cell lung carcinoma. CDR3 sequence (DNA): TGTGCCAGTAGCCTCGGGACTAGCGGTGAGCAGTTCTTC. Its translation: CASSLGTSGEQFF.